A single sample gave rise to the 28 T cell receptor beta chains below, sequenced in a study of shared clonotypes between healthy human individuals. Sequencing used immunoSEQ multiplex PCR; TCRdb keeps in-frame clones, though not all of them. The sample contains about 700,000 clones, about 90% of which appear only once. The naive CD8 fraction comprised CD45RO-negative cells positively selected for CCR7 and excluded terminally differentiated effector memory CD45RA+ cells. Sequencing input: naive CD8+ T cells sorted from blood. The receptors here all came from a man under 40 in good health.

This CDR3 is CASSPPDSTIYEQYF. In DNA, the CDR3 is TGTGCCAGCAGCCCCCCGGACTCTACAATCTACGAGCAGTACTTC. The V call is TRBV7-9, the J call TRBJ2-7; TRBD2 might be the D (5 bases). V lost 5 bases to trimming and J lost 3 bases, with 17 bases between them. From germline, CDR1 is SEHNR and CDR2 FQNEAQ (reference sequence). This CDR3 contains 15 residues.

V gene TRBV2 combines with J gene TRBJ1-4; D is unresolved. Germline V gives CDR1 SNHLY, CDR2 FYNNEI. CDR3 length: 15 residues. V was clipped by 5 bases and J by 6 bases, with 16 bases between them. CDR3 in amino acids: CASSMTLRPDEKLFF. The CDR3 coding sequence is TGTGCCAGCAGTATGACTCTTAGGCCCGATGAAAAACTGTTTTTT.

The chain combines TRBV7-6 with TRBJ2-1; 8 bases align to TRBD2. With V trimmed by 4 bases and J by 4 bases, 12 bases remained unmatched. Germline lookup yields CDR1 SGHVS and CDR2 FNYEAQ. This CDR3 region has 17 residues. CDR3 amino acids: CASSSAELADIYNEQFF. CDR3 bases: TGTGCCAGCAGCTCCGCGGAACTAGCGGATATTTACAATGAGCAGTTCTTC. Filled out from reference TRBV7-6 and TRBJ2-1, the complete variable domain reads GAGVSQSPRYKVTKRGQDVALRCDPISGHVSLYWYRQALGQGPEFLTYFNYEAQQDKSGLPNDRFSAERPEGSISTLTIQRTEQRDSAMYRCASSSAELADIYNEQFFGPGTRLTVL.

Here the CDR3 DNA reads TGTGCCACCAGTGTGGGACAGGGTTGGCAGCCCCAGCATTTT. Amino acid sequence: CATSVGQGWQPQHF. The chain has TRBV15 and TRBJ1-5; TRBD1 agrees at 9 bases. This CDR3 comprises 14 residues. Trimming at V came to 6 bases and at J to 7 bases, leaving 7 bases not matched to a gene. Per germline, CDR1 LNHNV and CDR2 YYDKDF (reference sequence).

V usage is TRBV5-1 and J usage is TRBJ2-7; D may be TRBD1 (6 bases). V was cut by 5 bases and J by 4 bases, with 16 bases left in between. Germline CDR1 SGHRS, CDR2 YFSETQ. The CDR3 covers 14 residues. CDR3 DNA sequence: TGCGCCAGCAGTTCCTGGCAACAGGGTTACGAGCAGTACTTC. This translates into CASSSWQQGYEQYF.

V is TRBV11-2 and J is TRBJ2-7, with D maybe TRBD1 (6 bases). The CDR3 is 14 residues long. The germline V gene has CDR1 SGHAT and CDR2 FQNNGV. Trimming stripped 2 bases from V and 2 bases from J, with 10 bases between. The DNA for the CDR3 is TGTGCCAGCAGCTTAACAGGGCTCCCCTACGAGCAGTACTTC. As protein: CASSLTGLPYEQYF.

The V and J genes are TRBV7-2 and TRBJ2-3; D not resolved. The germline V and J ends were trimmed by 5 bases and 5 bases, with 14 bases remaining between them. The CDR3 consists of 14 residues. Germline CDR1 reads SGHTA; CDR2 reads FQGNSA. The CDR3 DNA sequence: TGTGCCAGCAGCCCCGGAGTAGAGGTAGATACGCAGTATTTT. Translating gives CASSPGVEVDTQYF.

This rearrangement joins TRBV7-2 to TRBJ2-5; the D call may be TRBD1 or TRBD2 (5 bases each). The CDR3 covers 15 residues. V was trimmed by 5 bases and J by 4 bases, leaving 17 bases between them. CDR1 is SGHTA and CDR2 is FQGNSA in the germline V gene. CDR3 residues: CASSAYGAVGETQYF. CDR3 sequence (DNA): TGTGCCAGCAGCGCTTACGGGGCTGTCGGAGAGACCCAGTACTTC.

The rearrangement links TRBV6-6 to TRBJ2-3; D is unclear. Trimming took 6 bases from V and 0 from J, leaving 10 bases between them. CDR1 and CDR2 from the germline V gene are MNHNY and SVGAGI (reference sequence). This CDR3 region has 14 residues. CDR3 loop: CASSAKGSTDTQYF. As DNA, the CDR3 is TGTGCCAGCAGCGCAAAAGGGAGCACAGATACGCAGTATTTT.

This rearrangement joins TRBV5-1 to TRBJ2-6, with 7 positions matching TRBD1. V was pared by 2 bases and J by 0 bases, with 8 bases of the junction left unmatched. This CDR3 is 18 amino acids long. Germline loops: CDR1 SGHRS, CDR2 YFSETQ. The CDR3 sequence: CASSFYPGQSSGANVLTF. CDR3 sequence (DNA): TGCGCCAGCAGCTTTTATCCGGGACAGAGCTCTGGGGCCAACGTCCTGACTTTC.

This clone has ten or more counts. The CDR3: CASSQSTGTYEQYF. CDR3 DNA sequence: TGCGCCAGCAGCCAGTCGACAGGGACCTACGAGCAGTACTTC. V gene TRBV4-3 combines with J gene TRBJ2-7; the match to TRBD1 covers 7 bases. CDR1 is LGHNA, CDR2 YSLEER, per germline. V shed 3 bases and J 2 bases; nucleotides not matched to a gene: 4. CDR3 length: 14 amino acids.

The count of this clone is one. The chain employs TRBV11-2 and TRBJ2-1; 7 bases fit TRBD2. This CDR3 spans 13 amino acids. V dropped 7 bases and J dropped 4; count of bases not matched to a gene: 4. CDR1 is SGHAT and CDR2 is FQNNGV in the germline V gene. In DNA form, the CDR3 reads TGTGCCAGCACCCGAGCGGGATACAATGAGCAGTTCTTC. Its protein is CASTRAGYNEQFF.

The chain uses TRBV7-8 and TRBJ2-7, with a tentative D call TRBD2 (6 bases). Looked up from germline, CDR1 is SGHVS and CDR2 is FQNEAQ. The length of the CDR3 is 18 residues. The V and J ends lost 5 bases and 3 bases respectively, with 26 bases between them. CDR3 sequence (DNA): TGTGCCAGCAGCGTAGGGACCGCTCGCGAGGGAGGAAACTACGAGCAGTACTTC. Its protein is CASSVGTAREGGNYEQYF. Variable domain in full (rest from reference TRBV7-8 and TRBJ2-7): GAGVSQSPRYKVAKRGQDVALRCDPISGHVSLFWYQQALGQGPEFLTYFQNEAQLDKSGLPSDRFFAERPEGSVSTLKIQRTQQEDSAVYLCASSVGTAREGGNYEQYFGPGTRLTVT.

The chain uses TRBV15 and TRBJ2-5; 8 bases map to TRBD2. V shed 0 bases, J shed 2 bases, and the junction held 11 bases outside the gene matches. CDR1 LNHNV and CDR2 YYDKDF come from the germline V gene (reference sequence). This CDR3 spans 18 amino acids. CDR3 residues: CATSRDGFERETQETQYF. The DNA of the CDR3 is TGTGCCACCAGCAGAGATGGTTTTGAGCGGGAGACGCAAGAGACCCAGTACTTC. Full variable domain (remainder filled in from reference TRBV15 and TRBJ2-5): DAMVIQNPRYQVTQFGKPVTLSCSQTLNHNVMYWYQQKSSQAPKLLFHYYDKDFNNEADTPDNFQSRRPNTSFCFLDIRSPGLGDTAMYLCATSRDGFERETQETQYFGPGTRLLVL.

The rearrangement uses TRBV7-9 and TRBJ2-1; maybe TRBD1 (6 bases). The CDR3 is made up of 13 amino acids. Germline values: CDR1 SEHNR, CDR2 FQNEAQ (reference sequence). Trimming pared 6 bases from V and 9 bases from J, leaving 15 bases between. The CDR3 is CASRDGTPGEQFF. In nucleotides, the CDR3 is TGTGCCAGCAGGGATGGGACACCGGGTGAGCAGTTCTTC.

About this clone: Other DNA variants within this sample encode the same CDR3. J is TRBJ2-7 and V is TRBV27; no clear D gene. There are 11 residues in the CDR3. Germline V lookup: CDR1 MNHEY, CDR2 SMNVEV (reference sequence). The V end lost 4 bases, the J end lost 4 bases, and 5 bases lay between the germline ends. The CDR3, as DNA: TGTGCCAGCAGTTCGCCTTACGAGCAGTACTTC. It yields the protein CASSSPYEQYF.

This rearrangement joins TRBV7-9 to TRBJ2-7, with TRBD2 matching over 14 bases. Losses at the gene ends were 5 bases for V and 6 bases for J; bases not matched to a gene: 18. Germline lookup yields CDR1 SEHNR and CDR2 FQNEAQ (reference sequence). The CDR3 is 19 amino acids. The CDR3 region has the DNA TGTGCCAGCAGCCCACCAGGACTAGCGGGAGGACCAAGTCTGGTCGAGCAGTACTTC. It translates to CASSPPGLAGGPSLVEQYF.

The CDR3 DNA reads TGTGCCAGCAGCGAGAGGCCCCGACCAAGCACAGATACGCAGTATTTT. Its protein is CASSERPRPSTDTQYF. V usage is TRBV9 and J usage is TRBJ2-3; D is ambiguous. V lost 3 bases to trimming and J lost 0 bases, with 14 bases between them. CDR1 SGDLS and CDR2 YYNGEE come from the germline V gene. The CDR3 contains 16 residues.

The gene calls are TRBV25-1 and TRBJ2-1; the match to TRBD2 covers 15 bases. Looked up from germline, CDR1 is MGHDK and CDR2 is SYGVNS. CDR3 length: 14 amino acids. Unmatched junction bases numbered 3, after V lost 9 bases and J lost 6 bases. Here the CDR3 DNA reads TGTGCCAGTTCGGGACTAGCGGGAGGCAATGAGCAGTTCTTC. Translation: CASSGLAGGNEQFF.

The chain uses TRBV4-3 and TRBJ2-3; D is tentatively TRBD1 or TRBD2 (5 bases each). V dropped 0 bases and J dropped 4 bases, with 8 bases sitting between them. The CDR3 runs 14 residues. Looked up from germline, CDR1 is LGHNA and CDR2 is YSLEER. The CDR3 DNA reads TGCGCCAGCAGCCAAGAGAGGGGTGCAGATACGCAGTATTTT. The encoded protein is CASSQERGADTQYF.

This clone was detected a few times. The sample carries other DNA sequences with the same CDR3. The chain employs TRBV9 and TRBJ2-3; the D is unclear. V was cut by 0 bases and J by 5 bases, with 1 base left in between. This CDR3 is 11 amino acids long. Germline V lookup: CDR1 SGDLS, CDR2 YYNGEE. The CDR3 is CASSVEDTQYF. CDR3 nucleotide sequence: TGTGCCAGCAGCGTAGAAGATACGCAGTATTTT.

This sequence joins TRBV6-6 and TRBJ2-1, with a weak D call TRBD2 (5 bases). Germline values: CDR1 MNHNY, CDR2 SVGAGI (reference sequence). Trimming cost V 4 bases and J 5 bases, with 12 bases left between them. The length of the CDR3 is 14 residues. The CDR3 sequence: CASSSDPEDNEQFF. DNA for the CDR3: TGTGCCAGCAGTTCAGACCCGGAGGACAATGAGCAGTTCTTC.

The sample holds a few counts of this clone. This chain joins TRBV4-3 and TRBJ2-7, with 8 nucleotides matching TRBD1. The ends lost 0 bases at V and 7 bases at J; junction bases unmatched: 8. Germline V lookup: CDR1 LGHNA, CDR2 YSLEER. The CDR3 is 15 residues long. The CDR3, as DNA: TGCGCCAGCAGCCAAGATCCCCAGGGGGCATATGAGCAGTACTTC. It is translated as CASSQDPQGAYEQYF.

This rearrangement joins TRBV13 to TRBJ2-7, with D uncertain. The length of the CDR3 is 14 residues. CDR1 and CDR2 (germline): PRHDT, FYEKMQ (reference sequence). V lost 0 bases and J 1 base, leaving 7 bases between the germline ends. The CDR3 DNA follows: TGTGCCAGCAGCTTAGGGGACGGTTCCTACGAGCAGTACTTC. This gives the protein CASSLGDGSYEQYF.

The J gene is TRBJ2-2, the V gene TRBV28; 13 bases are shared with TRBD2. Germline CDR1 MDHEN, CDR2 SYDVKM. The CDR3 runs to 18 residues. After removal of 1 base from V and 7 bases from J, the junction contained 9 bases not matched to a gene. This CDR3 reads CASSLLGLAGSRGGELFF. In DNA, the CDR3 is TGTGCCAGCAGTTTATTGGGACTAGCGGGATCTCGCGGCGGGGAGCTGTTTTTT.

This clone was recorded once. CDR3 sequence (DNA): TGTGCCAGCAGCTGGTCGGGGGAAGGGAACACTGAAGCTTTCTTT. Translated, it gives CASSWSGEGNTEAFF. The rearrangement uses TRBV7-9 and TRBJ1-1; possibly TRBD1 for D (5 bases). Per germline, CDR1 SEHNR and CDR2 FQNEAQ (reference sequence). Trimming removed 4 bases at V and 1 base at J, with 13 bases between. CDR3 size: 15 residues.

The chain combines TRBV19 with TRBJ1-5, with TRBD1 as a possible D gene (5 bases). V lost 9 bases, J lost 4 bases, and 10 bases lay in between. Germline lookup yields CDR1 LNHDA and CDR2 SQIVND (reference sequence). This CDR3 has 12 amino acids. CDR3 coding DNA: TGTGCCAGACAGGAGGGTAATCAGCCCCAGCATTTT. Residues: CARQEGNQPQHF.

V gene TRBV7-9 combines with J gene TRBJ2-5; no reliable D call. The CDR3 covers 13 residues. V was clipped by 0 bases and J by 1 base, with 3 bases between them. CDR1 and CDR2 from the germline V gene are SEHNR and FQNEAQ (reference sequence). In DNA, the CDR3 is TGTGCCAGCAGCTTAGCGTTCCAAGAGACCCAGTACTTC. Translating gives CASSLAFQETQYF.